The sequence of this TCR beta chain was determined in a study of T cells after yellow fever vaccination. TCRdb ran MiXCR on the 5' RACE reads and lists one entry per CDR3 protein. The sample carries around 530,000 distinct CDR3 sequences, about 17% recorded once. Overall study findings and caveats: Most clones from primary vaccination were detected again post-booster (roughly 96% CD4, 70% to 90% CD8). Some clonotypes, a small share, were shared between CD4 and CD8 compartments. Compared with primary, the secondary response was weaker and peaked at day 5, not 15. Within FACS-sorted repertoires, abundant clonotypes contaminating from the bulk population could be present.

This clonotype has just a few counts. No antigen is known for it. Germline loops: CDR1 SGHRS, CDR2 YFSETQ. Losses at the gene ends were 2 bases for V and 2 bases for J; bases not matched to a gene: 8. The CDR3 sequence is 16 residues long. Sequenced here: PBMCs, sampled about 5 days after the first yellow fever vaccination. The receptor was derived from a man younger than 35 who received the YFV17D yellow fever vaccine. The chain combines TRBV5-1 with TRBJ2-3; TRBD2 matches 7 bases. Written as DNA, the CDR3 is TGCGCCAGCAGCTTAGGGACTAACTATTTCACAGATACGCAGTATTTT. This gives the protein CASSLGTNYFTDTQYF.